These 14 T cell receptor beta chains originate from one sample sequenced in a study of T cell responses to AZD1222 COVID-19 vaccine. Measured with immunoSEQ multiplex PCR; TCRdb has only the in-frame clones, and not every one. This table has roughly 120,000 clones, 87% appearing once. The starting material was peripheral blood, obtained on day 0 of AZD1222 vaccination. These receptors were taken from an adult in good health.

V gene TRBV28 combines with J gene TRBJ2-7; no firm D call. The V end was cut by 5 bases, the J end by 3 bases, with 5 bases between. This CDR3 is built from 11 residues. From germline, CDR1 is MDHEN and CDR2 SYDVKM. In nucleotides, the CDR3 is TGTGCCAGCAGTCTAGACTACGAGCAGTACTTC. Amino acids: CASSLDYEQYF.

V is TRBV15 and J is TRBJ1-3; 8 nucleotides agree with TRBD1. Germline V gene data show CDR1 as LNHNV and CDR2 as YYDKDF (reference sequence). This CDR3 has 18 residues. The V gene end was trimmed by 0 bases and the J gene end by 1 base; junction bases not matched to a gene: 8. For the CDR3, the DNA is TGTGCCACCAGCAGAGAATTGCGGACAGGGAGGTCTGGAAACACCATATATTTT. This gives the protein CATSRELRTGRSGNTIYF.

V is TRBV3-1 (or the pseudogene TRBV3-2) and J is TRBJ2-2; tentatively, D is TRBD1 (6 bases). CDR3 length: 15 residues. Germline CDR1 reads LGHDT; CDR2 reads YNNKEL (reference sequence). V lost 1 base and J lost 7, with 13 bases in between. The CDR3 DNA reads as TGTGCCAGCAGCCAAGGGACAGCGGTGGACGGGGAGCTGTTTTTT. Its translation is CASSQGTAVDGELFF.

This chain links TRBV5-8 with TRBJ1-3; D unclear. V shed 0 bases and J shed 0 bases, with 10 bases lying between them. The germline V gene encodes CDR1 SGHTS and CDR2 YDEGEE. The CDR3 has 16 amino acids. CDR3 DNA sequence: TGTGCCAGCAGCTTGGTTCCCGTCTACTCTGGAAACACCATATATTTT. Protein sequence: CASSLVPVYSGNTIYF. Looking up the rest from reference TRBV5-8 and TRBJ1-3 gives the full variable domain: EAGVTQSPTHLIKTRGQQATLRCSPISGHTSVYWYQQALGLGLQFLLWYDEGEERNRGNFPPRFSGRQFPNYSSELNVNALELEDSALYLCASSLVPVYSGNTIYFGEGSWLTVV.

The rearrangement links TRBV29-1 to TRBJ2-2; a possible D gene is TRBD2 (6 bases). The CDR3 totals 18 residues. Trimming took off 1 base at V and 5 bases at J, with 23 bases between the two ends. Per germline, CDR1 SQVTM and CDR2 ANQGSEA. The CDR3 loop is CSVEGGSGGGPETGELFF. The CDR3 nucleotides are TGCAGCGTTGAAGGTGGTTCTGGAGGAGGGCCGGAGACCGGGGAGCTGTTTTTT.

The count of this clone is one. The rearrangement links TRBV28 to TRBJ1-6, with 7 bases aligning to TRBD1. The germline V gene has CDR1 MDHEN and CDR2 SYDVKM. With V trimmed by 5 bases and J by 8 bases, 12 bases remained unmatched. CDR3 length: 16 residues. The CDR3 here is CASSPSRTGNHSPLHF. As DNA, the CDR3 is TGTGCCAGCAGTCCCAGCCGGACAGGAAACCATTCACCCCTCCACTTT.

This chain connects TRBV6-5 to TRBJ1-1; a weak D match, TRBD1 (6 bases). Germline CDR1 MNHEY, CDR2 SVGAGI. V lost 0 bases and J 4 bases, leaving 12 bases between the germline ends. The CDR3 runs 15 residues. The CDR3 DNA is TGTGCCAGCAGTTACTCGGGGGGCCGGCCCACTGAAGCTTTCTTT. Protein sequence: CASSYSGGRPTEAFF.

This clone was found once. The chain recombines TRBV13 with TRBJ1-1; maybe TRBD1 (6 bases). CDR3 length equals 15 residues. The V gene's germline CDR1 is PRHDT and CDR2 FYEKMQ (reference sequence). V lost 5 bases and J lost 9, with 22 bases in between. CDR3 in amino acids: CASSAITSRDTKAFF. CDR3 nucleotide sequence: TGTGCCAGCAGCGCAATAACCAGCCGGGACACAAAAGCTTTCTTT. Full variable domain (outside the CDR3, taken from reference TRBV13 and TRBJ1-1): AAGVIQSPRHLIKEKRETATLKCYPIPRHDTVYWYQQGPGQDPQFLISFYEKMQSDKGSIPDRFSAQQFSDYHSELNMSSLELGDSALYFCASSAITSRDTKAFFGQGTRLTVV.

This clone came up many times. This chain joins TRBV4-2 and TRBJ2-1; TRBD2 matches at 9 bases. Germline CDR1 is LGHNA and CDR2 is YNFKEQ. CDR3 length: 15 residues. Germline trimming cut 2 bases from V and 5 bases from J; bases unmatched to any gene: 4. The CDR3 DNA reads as TGTGCCAGCAGCCAAAGCGGGGGGCCCGACAATGAGCAGTTCTTC. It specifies CASSQSGGPDNEQFF.

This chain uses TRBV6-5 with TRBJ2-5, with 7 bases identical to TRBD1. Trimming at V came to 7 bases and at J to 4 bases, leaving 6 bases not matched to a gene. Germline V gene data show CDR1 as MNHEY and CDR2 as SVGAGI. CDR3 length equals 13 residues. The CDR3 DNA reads TGTGCCAGCACACAACAGGGGTTAGAGACCCAGTACTTC. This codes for CASTQQGLETQYF.

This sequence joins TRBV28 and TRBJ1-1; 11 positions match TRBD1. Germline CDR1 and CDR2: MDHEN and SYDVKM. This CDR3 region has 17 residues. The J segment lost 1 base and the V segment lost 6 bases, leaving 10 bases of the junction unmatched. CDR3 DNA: TGTGCCAGCAGAACCTGGGGACAGGGGGACCCGAACACTGAAGCTTTCTTT. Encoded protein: CASRTWGQGDPNTEAFF.

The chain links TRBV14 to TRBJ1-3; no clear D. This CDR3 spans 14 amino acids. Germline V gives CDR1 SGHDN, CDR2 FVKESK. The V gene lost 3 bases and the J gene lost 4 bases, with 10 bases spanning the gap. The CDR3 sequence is CASSHRSSGNTIYF. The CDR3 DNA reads TGTGCCAGCAGCCACAGGTCCTCCGGAAACACCATATATTTT. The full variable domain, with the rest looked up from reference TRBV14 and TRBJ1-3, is EAGVTQFPSHSVIEKGQTVTLRCDPISGHDNLYWYRRVMGKEIKFLLHFVKESKQDESGMPNNRFLAERTGGTYSTLKVQPAELEDSGVYFCASSHRSSGNTIYFGEGSWLTVV.

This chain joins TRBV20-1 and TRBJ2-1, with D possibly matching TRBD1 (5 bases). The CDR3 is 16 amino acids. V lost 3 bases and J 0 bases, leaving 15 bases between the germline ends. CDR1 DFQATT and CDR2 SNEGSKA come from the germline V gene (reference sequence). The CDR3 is CSASLLGQGSYNEQFF. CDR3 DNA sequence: TGCAGTGCTAGTCTCTTAGGGCAGGGCTCCTACAATGAGCAGTTCTTC.

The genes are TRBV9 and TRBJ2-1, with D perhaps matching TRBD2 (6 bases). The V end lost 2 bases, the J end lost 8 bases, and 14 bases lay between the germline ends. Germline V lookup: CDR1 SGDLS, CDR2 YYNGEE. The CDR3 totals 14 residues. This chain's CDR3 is CASSVRDFRDEQFF. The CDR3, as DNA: TGTGCCAGCAGCGTGAGGGACTTTCGGGATGAGCAGTTCTTC.